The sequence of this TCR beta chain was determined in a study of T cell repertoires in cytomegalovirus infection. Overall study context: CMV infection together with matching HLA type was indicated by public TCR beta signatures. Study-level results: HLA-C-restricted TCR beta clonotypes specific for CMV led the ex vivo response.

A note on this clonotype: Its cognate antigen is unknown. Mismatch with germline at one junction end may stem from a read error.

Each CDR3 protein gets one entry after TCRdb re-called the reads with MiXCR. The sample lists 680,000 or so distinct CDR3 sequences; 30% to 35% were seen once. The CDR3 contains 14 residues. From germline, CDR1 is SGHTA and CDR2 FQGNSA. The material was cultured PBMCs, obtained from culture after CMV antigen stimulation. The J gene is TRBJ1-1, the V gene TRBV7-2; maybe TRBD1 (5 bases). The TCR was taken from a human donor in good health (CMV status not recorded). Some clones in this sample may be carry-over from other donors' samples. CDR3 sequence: CASSFRWQGSEAFF. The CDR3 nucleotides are TGTGCCAGCAGCTTTAGGTGGCAGGGCTCTGAGGCTTTCTTT.